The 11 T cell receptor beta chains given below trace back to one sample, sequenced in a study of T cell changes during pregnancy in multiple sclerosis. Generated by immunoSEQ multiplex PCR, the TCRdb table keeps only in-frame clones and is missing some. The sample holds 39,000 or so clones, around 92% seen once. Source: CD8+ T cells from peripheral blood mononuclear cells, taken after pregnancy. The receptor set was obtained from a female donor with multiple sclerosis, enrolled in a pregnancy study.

The CDR3 here is CASSPWDRGGTEAFF. The CDR3 DNA reads as TGTGCCAGCAGCCCCTGGGACAGGGGAGGTACTGAAGCTTTCTTT. The rearrangement uses TRBV9 and TRBJ1-1; 10 bases fit TRBD1. With 4 bases clipped from V and 5 bases from J, the junction kept 8 bases outside the gene matches. Germline CDR1 and CDR2: SGDLS and YYNGEE. The CDR3 length is 15 residues.

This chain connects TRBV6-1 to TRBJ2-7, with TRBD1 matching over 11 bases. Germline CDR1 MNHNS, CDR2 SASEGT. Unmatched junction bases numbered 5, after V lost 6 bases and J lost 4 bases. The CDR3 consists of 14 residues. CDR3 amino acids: CASRAGTGGYEQYF. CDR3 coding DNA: TGTGCCAGCAGGGCCGGGACAGGGGGGTACGAGCAGTACTTC.

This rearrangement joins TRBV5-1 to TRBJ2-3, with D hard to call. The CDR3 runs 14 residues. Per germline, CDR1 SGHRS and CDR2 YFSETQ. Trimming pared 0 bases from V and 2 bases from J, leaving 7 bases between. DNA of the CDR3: TGCGCCAGCAGCTTGGGACTTGTCACAGATACGCAGTATTTT. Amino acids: CASSLGLVTDTQYF.

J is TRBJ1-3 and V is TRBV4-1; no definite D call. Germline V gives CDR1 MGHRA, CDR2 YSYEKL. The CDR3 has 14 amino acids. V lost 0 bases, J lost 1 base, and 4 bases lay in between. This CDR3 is CASSQDRSGNTIYF. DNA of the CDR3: TGCGCCAGCAGCCAAGATAGATCTGGAAACACCATATATTTT.

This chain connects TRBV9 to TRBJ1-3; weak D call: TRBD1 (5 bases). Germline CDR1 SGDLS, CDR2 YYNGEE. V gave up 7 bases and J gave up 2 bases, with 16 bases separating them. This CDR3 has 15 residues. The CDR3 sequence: CASSSGGSAGNTIYF. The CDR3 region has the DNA TGTGCCAGCTCTTCGGGGGGGTCTGCTGGAAACACCATATATTTT.

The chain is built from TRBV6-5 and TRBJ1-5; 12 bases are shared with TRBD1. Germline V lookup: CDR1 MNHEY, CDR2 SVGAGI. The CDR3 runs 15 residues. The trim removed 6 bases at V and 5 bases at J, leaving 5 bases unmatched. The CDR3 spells CASSLGQGAYQPQHF. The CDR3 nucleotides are TGTGCCAGCAGCCTGGGACAGGGGGCATATCAGCCCCAGCATTTT.

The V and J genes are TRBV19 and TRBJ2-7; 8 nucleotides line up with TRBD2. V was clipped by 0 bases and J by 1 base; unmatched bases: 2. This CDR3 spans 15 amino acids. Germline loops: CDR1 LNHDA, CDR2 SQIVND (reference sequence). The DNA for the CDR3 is TGTGCCAGTAGTATAGACGCGGGAGGTTCCTACGAGCAGTACTTC. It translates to CASSIDAGGSYEQYF.

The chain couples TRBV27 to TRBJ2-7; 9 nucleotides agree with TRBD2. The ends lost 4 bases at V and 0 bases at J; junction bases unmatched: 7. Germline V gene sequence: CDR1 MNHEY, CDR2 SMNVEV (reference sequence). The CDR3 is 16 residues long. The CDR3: CASSSLRTSDSYEQYF. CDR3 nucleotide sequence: TGTGCCAGCAGTTCGCTACGGACTAGCGACTCCTACGAGCAGTACTTC.

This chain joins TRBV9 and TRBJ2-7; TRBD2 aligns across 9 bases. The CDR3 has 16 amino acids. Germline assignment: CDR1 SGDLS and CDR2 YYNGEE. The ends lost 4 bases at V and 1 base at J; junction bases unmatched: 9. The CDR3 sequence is CASSPHPSGDSYEQYF. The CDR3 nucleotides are TGTGCCAGCAGCCCACACCCTAGCGGGGATTCCTACGAGCAGTACTTC.

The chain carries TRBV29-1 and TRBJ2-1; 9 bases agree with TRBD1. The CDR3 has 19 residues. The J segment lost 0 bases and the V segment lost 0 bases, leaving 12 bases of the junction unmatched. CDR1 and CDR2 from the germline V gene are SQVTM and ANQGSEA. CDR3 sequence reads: CSVEDLKDRGVRSYNEQFF. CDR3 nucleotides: TGCAGCGTTGAAGATCTAAAGGACAGGGGCGTCCGCTCCTACAATGAGCAGTTCTTC.

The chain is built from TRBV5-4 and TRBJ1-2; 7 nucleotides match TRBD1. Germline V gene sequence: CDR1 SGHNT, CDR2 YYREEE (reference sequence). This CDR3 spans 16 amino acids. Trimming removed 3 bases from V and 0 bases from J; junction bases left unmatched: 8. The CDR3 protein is CASSSPRDRANYGYTF. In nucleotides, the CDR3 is TGTGCCAGCAGCTCACCCCGGGACAGAGCTAACTATGGCTACACCTTC.